One T cell receptor (beta chain) is described in this entry. This clone was found once. Its binding antigen is unknown. No qualities accompany the bases; no much larger clone lies one base away. The sample comes from a study of control samples from healthy donors and cancer patients (dated by TCRdb to 2020 to 2022). Library construction relied on the immunoSEQ multiplex PCR assay. Drawn from immuneACCESS, this table holds only the in-frame rearrangements with V and J called that TCRdb kept. Clones are partly lost; checked studies trace under half to an unresolved V gene and leave the rest unexplained. In this sample the table shows roughly 120,000 clones, 88% of which occur a single time. The top ten clones comprise approximately 2.2% of the sample. The germline V gene specifies SGDLS as CDR1 and YYNGEE as CDR2. Counted from cysteine to phenylalanine, this CDR3 has 13 amino acids. Solely the CDR3 DNA is kept, with 39 bases framed from the first base. The trim is 0 bases for V and 8 bases for J, with a gap of 8 bases between the germline ends.

This TCR was recovered from a woman in her 70s in good health. Material: blood. Here the chain combines TRBV9 and TRBJ2-2; there is no confident call for the D gene. The DNA sequence reads TGTGCCAGCAGCGTAGGTCCAACTGGGGAGCTGTTTTTT. Its product reads: CASSVGPTGELFF.